This T cell receptor beta chain was recovered during a study of blood T cell repertoires in COVID-19. How the authors handled the data: Quantification of nucleated cells was approximated via reference gene primer amplification. The repertoire was sequenced with immunoSEQ multiplex PCR; TCRdb's copy has only in-frame clones and lacks some. The V and J calls and clone size were taken over from that table, and D and trimming were inferred from the DNA. The sample yields 170,000 or so clones, roughly four fifths seen once. From germline, CDR1 is SGHRS and CDR2 YFSETQ. The trim removed 0 bases at V and 9 bases at J, leaving 7 bases unmatched. The CDR3 runs to 16 residues. Patients of the Seattle cohort, enrolled during active infection, were followed longitudinally.

Sequencing was performed on peripheral blood. This sequence was found in a woman in her 70s with COVID-19, enrolled during active disease. This chain joins TRBV5-1 and TRBJ2-1; 12 nucleotides agree with TRBD2. For the CDR3, the DNA is TGCGCCAGCAGCTTGGAACTAGCGGGAGGAGTTGGTGAGCAGTTCTTC. Amino acids: CASSLELAGGVGEQFF.